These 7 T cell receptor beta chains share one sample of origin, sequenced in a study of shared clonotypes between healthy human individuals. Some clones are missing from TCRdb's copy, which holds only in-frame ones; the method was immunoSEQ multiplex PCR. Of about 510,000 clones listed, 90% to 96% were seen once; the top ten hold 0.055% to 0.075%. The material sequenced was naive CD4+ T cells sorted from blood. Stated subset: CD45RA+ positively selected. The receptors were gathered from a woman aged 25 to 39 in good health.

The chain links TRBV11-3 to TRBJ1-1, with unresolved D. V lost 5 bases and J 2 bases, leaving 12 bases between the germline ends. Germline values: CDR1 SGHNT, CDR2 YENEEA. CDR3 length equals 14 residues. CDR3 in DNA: TGTGCCAGCAGCCCCGGACTGCCCAACACTGAAGCTTTCTTT. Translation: CASSPGLPNTEAFF.

CDR3 sequence reads: CASSRLAGVLDTQYF. CDR3 DNA: TGTGCCAGCAGCCGACTAGCGGGAGTTCTCGATACGCAGTATTTT. The chain recombines TRBV2 with TRBJ2-3, with 12 bases aligning to TRBD2. The junction had 7 bases not matched to a gene; V was cut back by 6 bases and J by 6 bases. CDR3 length: 15 amino acids. Germline CDR1 reads SNHLY; CDR2 reads FYNNEI.

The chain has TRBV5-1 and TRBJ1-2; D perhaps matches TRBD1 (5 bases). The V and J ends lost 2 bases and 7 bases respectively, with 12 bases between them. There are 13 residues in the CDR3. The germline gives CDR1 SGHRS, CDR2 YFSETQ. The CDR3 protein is CASSFDLGGGYTF. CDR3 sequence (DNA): TGCGCCAGCAGCTTCGACTTGGGGGGTGGCTACACCTTC.

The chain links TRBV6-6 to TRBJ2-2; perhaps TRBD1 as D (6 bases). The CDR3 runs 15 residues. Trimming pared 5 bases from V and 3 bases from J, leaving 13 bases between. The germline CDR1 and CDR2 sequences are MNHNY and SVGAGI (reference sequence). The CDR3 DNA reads TGTGCCAGCAGTGTGGTGGCAGGGGACACCGGGGAGCTGTTTTTT. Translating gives CASSVVAGDTGELFF.

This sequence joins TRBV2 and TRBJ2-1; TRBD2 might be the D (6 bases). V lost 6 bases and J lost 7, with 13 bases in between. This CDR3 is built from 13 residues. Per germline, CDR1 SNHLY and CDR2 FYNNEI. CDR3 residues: CASRFREENEQFF. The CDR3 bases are TGTGCCAGCAGGTTTAGGGAGGAGAATGAGCAGTTCTTC.

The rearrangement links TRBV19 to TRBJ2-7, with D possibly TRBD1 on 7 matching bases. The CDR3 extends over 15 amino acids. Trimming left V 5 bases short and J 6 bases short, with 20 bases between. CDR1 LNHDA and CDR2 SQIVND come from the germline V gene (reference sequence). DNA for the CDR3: TGTGCCAGTAGTCCCCCTGAGGACCAGGGGGGCGAGCAGTACTTC. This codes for CASSPPEDQGGEQYF.

CDR3 in amino acids: CASSRGTSGGQETQYF. DNA for the CDR3: TGTGCCAGCAGCCGAGGGACTAGCGGGGGACAAGAGACCCAGTACTTC. This chain connects TRBV7-7 to TRBJ2-5; 14 positions match TRBD2. The CDR3 length is 16 residues. V shed 5 bases and J 2 bases; nucleotides not matched to a gene: 4. The V gene's germline CDR1 is SSHAT and CDR2 FNYEAQ (reference sequence).